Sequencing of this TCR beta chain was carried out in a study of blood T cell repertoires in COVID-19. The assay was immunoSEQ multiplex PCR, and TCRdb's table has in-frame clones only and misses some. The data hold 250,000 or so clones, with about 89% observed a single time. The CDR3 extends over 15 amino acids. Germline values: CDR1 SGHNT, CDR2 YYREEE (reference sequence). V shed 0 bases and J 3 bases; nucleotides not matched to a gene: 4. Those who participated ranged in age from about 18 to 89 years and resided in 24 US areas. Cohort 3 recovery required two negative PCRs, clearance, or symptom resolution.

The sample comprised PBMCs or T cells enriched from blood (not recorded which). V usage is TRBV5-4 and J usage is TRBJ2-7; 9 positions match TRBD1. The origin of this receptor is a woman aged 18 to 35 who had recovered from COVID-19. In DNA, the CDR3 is TGTGCCAGCAGCTTGGGGACAGGGGTAGGCTACGAGCAGTACTTC. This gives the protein CASSLGTGVGYEQYF. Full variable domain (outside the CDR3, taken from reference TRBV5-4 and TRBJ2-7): ETGVTQSPTHLIKTRGQQVTLRCSSQSGHNTVSWYQQALGQGPQFIFQYYREEENGRGNFPPRFSGLQFPNYSSELNVNALELDDSALYLCASSLGTGVGYEQYFGPGTRLTVT.